This TCR beta chain came from a study of cytomegalovirus exposure and HLA in healthy donors. General study results and limits: The study carried out a later analysis of TCR beta sequences. It associated some 18,000 of them with specific HLA alleles at a false discovery rate of 0.05.

Amplification used 60 Vbeta primers and 13 Jbeta primers. The data were produced by immunoSEQ multiplex PCR, yet TCRdb's version contains in-frame clones alone and is incomplete. Of approximately 160,000 clones in the sample, just under 80% are singletons; the top ten hold 1%. The CDR3 has 16 amino acids. The germline V gene encodes CDR1 MNHNS and CDR2 SASEGT. Trimming removed 4 bases from V and 1 base from J, with 11 bases in between. To note about this clone: Its target is unknown.

This clonotype was obtained from a woman aged 45 to 65 in good health and CMV-seropositive. The V and J genes are TRBV6-1 and TRBJ2-6; D is possibly TRBD1 (6 bases). The specimen was PBMCs. The CDR3 region has the DNA TGTGCCAGCAGTGGGACAGCTCTATCTGGGGCCAACGTCCTGACTTTC. Its protein product is CASSGTALSGANVLTF.